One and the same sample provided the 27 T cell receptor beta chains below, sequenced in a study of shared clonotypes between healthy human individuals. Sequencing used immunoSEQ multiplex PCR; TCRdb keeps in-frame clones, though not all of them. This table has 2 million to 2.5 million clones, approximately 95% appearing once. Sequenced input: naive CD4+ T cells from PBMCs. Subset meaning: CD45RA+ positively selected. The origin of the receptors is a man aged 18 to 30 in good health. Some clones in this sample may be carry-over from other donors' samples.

CDR3 sequence reads: CASSLGTEPTDTQYF. In nucleotides, the CDR3 is TGTGCCAGCAGCTTAGGGACGGAGCCCACAGATACGCAGTATTTT. The chain couples TRBV7-7 to TRBJ2-3; D gene unclear. Germline V gene sequence: CDR1 SSHAT, CDR2 FNYEAQ (reference sequence). The CDR3 runs 15 residues. Trimming pared 1 base from V and 2 bases from J, leaving 10 bases between.

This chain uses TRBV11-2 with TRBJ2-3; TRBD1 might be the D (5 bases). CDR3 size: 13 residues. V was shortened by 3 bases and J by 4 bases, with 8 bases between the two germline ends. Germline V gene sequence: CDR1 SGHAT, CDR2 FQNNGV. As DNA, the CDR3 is TGTGCCAGCAGCTTTCAGGGTGCAGATACGCAGTATTTT. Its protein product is CASSFQGADTQYF.

CDR3 loop: CASSTHSGGNTEAFF. CDR3 nucleotides: TGTGCCAGCAGCACCCACTCGGGCGGAAACACTGAAGCTTTCTTT. This chain links TRBV7-2 with TRBJ1-1; D unclear. The ends were cut back, 5 bases at V and 2 bases at J, with 15 bases in the middle. The length of the CDR3 is 15 residues. Germline lookup yields CDR1 SGHTA and CDR2 FQGNSA.

CDR3: CASRSALAGFSTQYF. In DNA, the CDR3 is TGTGCCAGTAGATCCGCCCTAGCGGGTTTTAGTACCCAGTACTTC. The chain couples TRBV19 to TRBJ2-5; TRBD2 matches 8 bases. The CDR3 totals 15 residues. The germline V gene has CDR1 LNHDA and CDR2 SQIVND (reference sequence). V was pared by 6 bases and J by 8 bases, with 14 bases of the junction left unmatched.

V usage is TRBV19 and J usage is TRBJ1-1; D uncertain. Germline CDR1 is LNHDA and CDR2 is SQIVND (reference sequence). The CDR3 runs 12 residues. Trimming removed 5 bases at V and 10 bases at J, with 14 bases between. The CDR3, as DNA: TGTGCCAGTAGTCACGGACCGGTCGGAGCTTTCTTT. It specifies CASSHGPVGAFF.

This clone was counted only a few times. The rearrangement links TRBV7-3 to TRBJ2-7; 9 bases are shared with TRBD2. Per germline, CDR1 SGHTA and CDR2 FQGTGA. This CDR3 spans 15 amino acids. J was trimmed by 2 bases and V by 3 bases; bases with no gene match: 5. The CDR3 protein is CASSFRLAETYEQYF. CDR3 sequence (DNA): TGTGCCAGCAGCTTTAGACTAGCGGAAACCTACGAGCAGTACTTC.

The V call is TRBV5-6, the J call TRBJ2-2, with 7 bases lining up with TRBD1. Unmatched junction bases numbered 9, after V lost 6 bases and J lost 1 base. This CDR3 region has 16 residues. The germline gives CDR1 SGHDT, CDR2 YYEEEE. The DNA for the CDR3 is TGTGCCAGCAACCTATACAGGGGCGAGAACACCGGGGAGCTGTTTTTT. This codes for CASNLYRGENTGELFF.

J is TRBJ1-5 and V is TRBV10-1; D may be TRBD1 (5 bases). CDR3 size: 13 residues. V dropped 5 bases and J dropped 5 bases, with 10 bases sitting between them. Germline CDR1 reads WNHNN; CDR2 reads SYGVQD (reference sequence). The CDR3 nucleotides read TGCGCCAGCAGTCCGGGACCTCATCAGCCCCAGCATTTT. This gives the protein CASSPGPHQPQHF.

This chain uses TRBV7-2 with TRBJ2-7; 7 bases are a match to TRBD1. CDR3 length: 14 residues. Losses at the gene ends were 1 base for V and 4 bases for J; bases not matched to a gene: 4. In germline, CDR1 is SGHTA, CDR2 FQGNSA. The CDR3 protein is CASSLVNRGYEQYF. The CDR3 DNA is TGTGCCAGCAGCTTAGTTAACAGGGGATACGAGCAGTACTTC.

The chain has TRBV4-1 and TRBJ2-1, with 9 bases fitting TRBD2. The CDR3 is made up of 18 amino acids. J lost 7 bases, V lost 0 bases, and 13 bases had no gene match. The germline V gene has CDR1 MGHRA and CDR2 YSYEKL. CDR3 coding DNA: TGCGCCAGCAGCCAAGAGGGATCCCCGGGACTAGCACGGAATGAGCAGTTCTTC. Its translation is CASSQEGSPGLARNEQFF.

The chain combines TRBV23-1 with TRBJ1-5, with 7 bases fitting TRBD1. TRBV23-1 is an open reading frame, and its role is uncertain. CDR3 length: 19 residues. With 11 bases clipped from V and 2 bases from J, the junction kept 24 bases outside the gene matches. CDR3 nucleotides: TGCGCCGTTTGGAGTATTGACAGGGCCCCAAACGAGGGCAATCAGCCCCAGCATTTT. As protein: CAVWSIDRAPNEGNQPQHF.

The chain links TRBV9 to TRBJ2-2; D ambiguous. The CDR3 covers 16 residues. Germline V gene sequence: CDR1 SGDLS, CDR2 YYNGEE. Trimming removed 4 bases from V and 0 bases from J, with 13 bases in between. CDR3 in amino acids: CASSLRTITNTGELFF. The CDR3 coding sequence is TGTGCCAGCAGCCTCCGGACGATTACGAACACCGGGGAGCTGTTTTTT.

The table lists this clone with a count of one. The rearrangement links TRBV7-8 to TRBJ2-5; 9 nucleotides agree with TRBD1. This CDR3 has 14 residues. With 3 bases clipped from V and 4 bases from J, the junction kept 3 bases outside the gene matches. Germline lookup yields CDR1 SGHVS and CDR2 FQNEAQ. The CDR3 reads CASSFNRGRETQYF. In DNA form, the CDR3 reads TGTGCCAGCAGCTTTAACAGGGGGCGAGAGACCCAGTACTTC. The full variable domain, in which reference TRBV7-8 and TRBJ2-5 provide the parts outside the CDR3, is GAGVSQSPRYKVAKRGQDVALRCDPISGHVSLFWYQQALGQGPEFLTYFQNEAQLDKSGLPSDRFFAERPEGSVSTLKIQRTQQEDSAVYLCASSFNRGRETQYFGPGTRLLVL.

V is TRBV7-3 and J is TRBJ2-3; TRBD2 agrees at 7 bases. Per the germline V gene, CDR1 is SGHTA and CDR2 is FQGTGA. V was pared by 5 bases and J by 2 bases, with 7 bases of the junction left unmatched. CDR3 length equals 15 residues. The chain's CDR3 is CASSETGTTTDTQYF. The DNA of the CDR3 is TGTGCCAGCAGCGAAACGGGGACTACCACAGATACGCAGTATTTT.

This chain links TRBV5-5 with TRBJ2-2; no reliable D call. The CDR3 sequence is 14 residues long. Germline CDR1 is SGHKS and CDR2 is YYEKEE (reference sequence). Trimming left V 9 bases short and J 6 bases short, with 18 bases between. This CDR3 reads CATQLQVRAGELFF. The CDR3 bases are TGTGCCACCCAGCTCCAGGTCCGCGCCGGGGAGCTGTTTTTT.

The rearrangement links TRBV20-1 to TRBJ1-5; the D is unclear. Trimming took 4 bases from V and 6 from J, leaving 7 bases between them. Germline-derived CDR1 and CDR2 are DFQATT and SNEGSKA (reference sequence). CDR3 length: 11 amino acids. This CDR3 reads CSAKNTQPQHF. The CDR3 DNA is TGCAGTGCTAAGAACACTCAGCCCCAGCATTTT.

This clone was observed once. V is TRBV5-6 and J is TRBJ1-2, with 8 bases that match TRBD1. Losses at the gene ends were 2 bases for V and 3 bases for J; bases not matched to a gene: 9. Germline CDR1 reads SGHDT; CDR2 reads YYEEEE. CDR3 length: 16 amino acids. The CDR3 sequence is CASSLTFRQGHYGYTF. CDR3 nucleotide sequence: TGTGCCAGCAGCTTAACATTTAGACAGGGGCACTATGGCTACACCTTC.

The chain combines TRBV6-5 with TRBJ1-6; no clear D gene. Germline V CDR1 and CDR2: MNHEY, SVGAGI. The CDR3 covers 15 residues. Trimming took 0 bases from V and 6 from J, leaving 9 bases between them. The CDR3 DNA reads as TGTGCCAGCAGTTACTCGAGGCGGATTAATTCACCCCTCCACTTT. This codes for CASSYSRRINSPLHF.

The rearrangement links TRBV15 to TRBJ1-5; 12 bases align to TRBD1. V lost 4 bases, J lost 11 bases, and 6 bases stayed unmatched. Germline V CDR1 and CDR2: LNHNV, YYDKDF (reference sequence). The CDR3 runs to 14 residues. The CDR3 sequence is CATSKGQGAMSQHF. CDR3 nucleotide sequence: TGTGCCACCAGCAAGGGACAGGGGGCGATGTCCCAGCATTTT.

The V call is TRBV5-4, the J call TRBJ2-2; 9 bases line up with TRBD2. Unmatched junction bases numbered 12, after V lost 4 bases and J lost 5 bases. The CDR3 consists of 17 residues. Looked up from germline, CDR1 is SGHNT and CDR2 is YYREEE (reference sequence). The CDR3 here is CASSTGGGRAGTGELFF. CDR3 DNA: TGTGCCAGCAGCACCGGAGGCGGGAGGGCCGGGACCGGGGAGCTGTTTTTT.

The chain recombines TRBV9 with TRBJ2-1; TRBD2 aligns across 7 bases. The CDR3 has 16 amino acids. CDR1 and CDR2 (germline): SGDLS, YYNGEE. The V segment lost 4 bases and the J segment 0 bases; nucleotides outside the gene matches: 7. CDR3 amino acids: CASSQTSAASYNEQFF. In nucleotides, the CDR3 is TGTGCCAGCAGCCAAACTAGCGCGGCCTCCTACAATGAGCAGTTCTTC. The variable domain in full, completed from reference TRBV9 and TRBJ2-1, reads DSGVTQTPKHLITATGQRVTLRCSPRSGDLSVYWYQQSLDQGLQFLIQYYNGEERAKGNILERFSAQQFPDLHSELNLSSLELGDSALYFCASSQTSAASYNEQFFGPGTRLTVL.

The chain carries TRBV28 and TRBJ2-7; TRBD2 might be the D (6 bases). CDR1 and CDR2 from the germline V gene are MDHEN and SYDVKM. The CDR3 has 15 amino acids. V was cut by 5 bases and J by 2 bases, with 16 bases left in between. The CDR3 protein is CASSLQRVGAYEQYF. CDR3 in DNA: TGTGCCAGCAGTCTCCAGCGGGTCGGAGCCTACGAGCAGTACTTC.

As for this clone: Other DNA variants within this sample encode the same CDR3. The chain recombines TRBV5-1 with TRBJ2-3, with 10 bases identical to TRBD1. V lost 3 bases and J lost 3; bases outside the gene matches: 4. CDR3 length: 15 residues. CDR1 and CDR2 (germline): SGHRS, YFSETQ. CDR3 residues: CASSSRDRGTDTQYF. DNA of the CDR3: TGCGCCAGCAGCTCCCGGGACAGGGGAACAGATACGCAGTATTTT.

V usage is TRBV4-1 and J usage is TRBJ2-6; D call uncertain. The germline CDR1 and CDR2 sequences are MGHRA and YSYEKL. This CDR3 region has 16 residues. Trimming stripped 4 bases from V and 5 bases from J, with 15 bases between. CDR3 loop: CASSPKLSRWANVLTF. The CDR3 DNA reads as TGCGCCAGCAGCCCCAAGTTATCTAGGTGGGCCAACGTCCTGACTTTC.

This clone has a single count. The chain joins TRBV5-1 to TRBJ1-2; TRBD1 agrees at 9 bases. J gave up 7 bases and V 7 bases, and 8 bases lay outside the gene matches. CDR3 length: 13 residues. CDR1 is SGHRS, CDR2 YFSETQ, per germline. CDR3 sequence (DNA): TGCGCCAGCGGGGCACAGGGGGCGACTGGCTACACCTTC. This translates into CASGAQGATGYTF.

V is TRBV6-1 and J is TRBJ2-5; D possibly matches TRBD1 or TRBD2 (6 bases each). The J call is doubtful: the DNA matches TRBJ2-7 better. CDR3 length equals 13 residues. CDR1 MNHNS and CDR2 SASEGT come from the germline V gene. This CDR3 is CASLGGRVAEQYF. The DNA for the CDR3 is TGTGCCAGCCTGGGGGGCAGGGTGGCCGAGCAGTACTTC.

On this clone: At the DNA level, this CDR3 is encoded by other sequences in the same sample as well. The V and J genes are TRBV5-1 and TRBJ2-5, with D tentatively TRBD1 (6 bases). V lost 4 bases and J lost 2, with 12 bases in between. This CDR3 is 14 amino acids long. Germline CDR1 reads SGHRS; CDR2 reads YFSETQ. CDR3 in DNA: TGCGCCAGCAGCCTCGGACAGATACAAGAGACCCAGTACTTC. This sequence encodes CASSLGQIQETQYF.